The 8 T cell receptor beta chains reported below all come from one sample, sequenced in a study of blood T cells in healthy people across ages. Primed by a sample-barcoded 5' primer and a J-beta primer mix, a second PCR proceeded for 7 to 11 cycles. Using its own MiXCR run on the 5' RACE reads, TCRdb lists one record per CDR3 protein. This sample has over 1,500,000 distinct CDR3 sequences, with roughly 52% found just once. Specimen: blood. These receptors originate from a woman aged 40 to 49 in good health.

This clonotype was seen a handful of times. CDR3 residues: CSAAPGLAGSNEQFF. Written as DNA, the CDR3 is TGCAGTGCAGCCCCCGGTCTAGCGGGGTCGAATGAGCAGTTCTTC. This chain joins TRBV20-1 and TRBJ2-1; 9 bases map to TRBD2. J lost 7 bases, V lost 6 bases, and 13 bases had no gene match. The CDR3 loop spans 15 amino acids. The germline V gene has CDR1 DFQATT and CDR2 SNEGSKA (reference sequence).

The chain joins TRBV7-2 to TRBJ2-5; TRBD2 matches at 9 bases. Germline V gene data show CDR1 as SGHTA and CDR2 as FQGNSA. This CDR3 contains 14 residues. After removal of 8 bases from V and 0 bases from J, the junction contained 4 bases not matched to a gene. The CDR3 here is CASASGGYQETQYF. DNA for the CDR3: TGTGCCAGCGCGAGCGGGGGGTACCAAGAGACCCAGTACTTC.

The genes are TRBV29-1 and TRBJ1-5; TRBD1 aligns across 7 bases. The ends lost 6 bases at V and 9 bases at J; junction bases unmatched: 11. This CDR3 comprises 13 residues. Germline lookup yields CDR1 SQVTM and CDR2 ANQGSEA. CDR3 region: CSVGDSTKGPQHF. The CDR3 region has the DNA TGCAGCGTGGGGGACAGCACCAAGGGGCCCCAGCATTTT.

CDR3 in DNA: TGTGCCAGCAGCCAGCCTAGCGGGGGGGCCAACACCGGGGAGCTGTTTTTT. The encoded protein is CASSQPSGGANTGELFF. The rearrangement uses TRBV4-2 and TRBJ2-2; TRBD2 agrees at 12 bases. The CDR3 contains 17 residues. The V segment lost 3 bases and the J segment 2 bases; nucleotides outside the gene matches: 4. Germline CDR1 LGHNA, CDR2 YNFKEQ.

The chain is built from TRBV9 and TRBJ2-1; 9 bases are a match to TRBD1. This CDR3 comprises 16 residues. With V trimmed by 3 bases and J by 8 bases, 12 bases remained unmatched. The germline V gene has CDR1 SGDLS and CDR2 YYNGEE. DNA for the CDR3: TGTGCCAGCAGCGCCCCCCGGGACAGGGACTCGGATGAGCAGTTCTTC. Translating it yields CASSAPRDRDSDEQFF.

The J gene is TRBJ2-4, the V gene TRBV20-1, with TRBD2 as a possible D gene (6 bases). The germline V gene encodes CDR1 DFQATT and CDR2 SNEGSKA (reference sequence). The CDR3 has 11 residues. With 8 bases removed from V and 15 bases from J, the gap between germline ends came to 20 bases. CDR3 loop: CSPRRGPSLYF. As DNA, the CDR3 is TGCAGTCCACGGAGGGGACCGAGCCTGTACTTC.

The V gene is TRBV10-3, the J gene TRBJ2-5; 13 nucleotides align to TRBD2. CDR1 is ENHRY, CDR2 SYGVKD, per germline. The CDR3 consists of 16 residues. V was pared by 2 bases and J by 5 bases, with 5 bases of the junction left unmatched. CDR3 loop: CAISETSGGAQETQYF. DNA of the CDR3: TGTGCCATCAGTGAGACTAGCGGGGGGGCCCAGGAGACCCAGTACTTC.

The rearrangement uses TRBV2 and TRBJ2-1; D call uncertain. Trimming left V 6 bases short and J 1 base short, with 10 bases between. This CDR3 has 14 residues. Germline loops: CDR1 SNHLY, CDR2 FYNNEI. DNA of the CDR3: TGTGCCAGCAGGATCGCGGAATCCTACAATGAGCAGTTCTTC. This gives the protein CASRIAESYNEQFF.